This T cell receptor (beta chain) was sequenced for a study of blood T cell repertoires in COVID-19. Study background: Samples came from the United States, Italy and Spain, spanning acute and convalescent COVID-19. T cells, B-cell-depleted T cells, or PBMCs supplied cDNA or gDNA.

This clone was counted between two and nine times. Authors' analysis steps: Quantification of nucleated cells was approximated via reference gene primer amplification. The data were produced by immunoSEQ multiplex PCR, yet TCRdb's version contains in-frame clones alone and is incomplete. The DNA gave D and trimming, while V, J and clone size come from that table. The sample consists of approximately 79,000 clones, 65% to 85% of them appearing once. Germline CDR1 reads SGHDT; CDR2 reads YYEEEE. V lost 4 bases to trimming and J lost 6 bases; unmatched junction nucleotides: 9. There are 16 residues in the CDR3.

This clonotype originated in a man in his fifties or sixties with COVID-19, enrolled during active disease. Specimen: peripheral blood. V is TRBV5-6 and J is TRBJ1-6; 8 positions agree with TRBD1. The DNA of the CDR3 is TGTGCCAGCAGCCGGACAGGGCTCCCTCCTAATTCACCCCTCCACTTT. Encoded protein: CASSRTGLPPNSPLHF.